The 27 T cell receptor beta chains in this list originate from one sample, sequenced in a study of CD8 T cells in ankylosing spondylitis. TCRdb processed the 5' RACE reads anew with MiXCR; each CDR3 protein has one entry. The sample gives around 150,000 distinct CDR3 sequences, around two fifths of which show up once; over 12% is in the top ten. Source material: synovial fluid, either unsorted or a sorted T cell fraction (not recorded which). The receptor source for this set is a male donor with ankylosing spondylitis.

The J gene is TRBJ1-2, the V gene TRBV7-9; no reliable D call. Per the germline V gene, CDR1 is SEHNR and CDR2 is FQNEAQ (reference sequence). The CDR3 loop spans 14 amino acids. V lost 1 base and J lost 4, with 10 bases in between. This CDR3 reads CASSLDMEGYGYTF. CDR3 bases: TGTGCCAGCAGCTTAGACATGGAAGGCTATGGCTACACCTTC.

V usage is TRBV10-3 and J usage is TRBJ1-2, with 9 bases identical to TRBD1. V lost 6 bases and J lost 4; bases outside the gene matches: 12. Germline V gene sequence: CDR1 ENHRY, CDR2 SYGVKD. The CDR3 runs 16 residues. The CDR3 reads CAIRGPGQGLVYGYTF. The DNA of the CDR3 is TGTGCCATCAGAGGTCCGGGACAGGGACTGGTCTATGGCTACACCTTC.

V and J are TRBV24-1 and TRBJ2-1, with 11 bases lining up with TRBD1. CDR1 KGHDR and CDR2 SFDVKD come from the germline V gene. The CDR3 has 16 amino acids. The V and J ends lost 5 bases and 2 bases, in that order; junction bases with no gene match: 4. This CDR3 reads CATSGPGQGAYNEQFF. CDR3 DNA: TGTGCCACCAGTGGTCCGGGACAGGGGGCCTACAATGAGCAGTTCTTC.

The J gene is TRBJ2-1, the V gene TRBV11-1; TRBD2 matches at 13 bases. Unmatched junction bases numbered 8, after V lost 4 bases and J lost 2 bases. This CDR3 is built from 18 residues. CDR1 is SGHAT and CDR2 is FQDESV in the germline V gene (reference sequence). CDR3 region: CASSSTPGTSGTYNEQFF. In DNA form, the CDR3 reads TGTGCCAGCAGCTCCACGCCCGGGACTAGCGGGACCTACAATGAGCAGTTCTTC.

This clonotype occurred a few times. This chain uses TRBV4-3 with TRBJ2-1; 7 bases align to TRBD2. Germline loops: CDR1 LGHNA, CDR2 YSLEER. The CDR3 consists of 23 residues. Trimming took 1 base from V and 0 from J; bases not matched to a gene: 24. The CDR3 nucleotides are TGCGCCAGCAGCCAAGTGTTCCCCCTTGGCTGGGACTACCTCGCCTACTCCTACAATGAGCAGTTCTTC. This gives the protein CASSQVFPLGWDYLAYSYNEQFF.

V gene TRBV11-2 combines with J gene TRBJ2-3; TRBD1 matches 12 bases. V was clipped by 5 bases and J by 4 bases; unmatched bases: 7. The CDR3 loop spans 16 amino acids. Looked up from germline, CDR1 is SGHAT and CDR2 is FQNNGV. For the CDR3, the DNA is TGTGCCAGCAGCCTCTGGGACAGGGGGCCAGCAGATACGCAGTATTTT. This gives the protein CASSLWDRGPADTQYF. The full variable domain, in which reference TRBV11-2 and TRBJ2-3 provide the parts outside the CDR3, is EAGVAQSPRYKIIEKRQSVAFWCNPISGHATLYWYQQILGQGPKLLIQFQNNGVVDDSQLPKDRFSAERLKGVDSTLKIQPAKLEDSAVYLCASSLWDRGPADTQYFGPGTRLTVL.

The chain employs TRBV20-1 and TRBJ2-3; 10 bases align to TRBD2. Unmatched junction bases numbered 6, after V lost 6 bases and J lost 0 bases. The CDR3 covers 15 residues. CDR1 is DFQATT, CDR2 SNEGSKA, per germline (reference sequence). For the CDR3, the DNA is TGCAGTGCCCTAGCGGGAGACTGGAGCACAGATACGCAGTATTTT. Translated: CSALAGDWSTDTQYF.

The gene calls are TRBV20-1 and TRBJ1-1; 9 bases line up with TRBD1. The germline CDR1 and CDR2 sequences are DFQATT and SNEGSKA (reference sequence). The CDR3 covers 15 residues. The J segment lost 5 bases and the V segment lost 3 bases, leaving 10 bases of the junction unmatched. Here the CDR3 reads CSARIPDRGGTEAFF. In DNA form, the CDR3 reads TGCAGTGCTAGGATCCCGGACAGGGGTGGGACTGAAGCTTTCTTT.

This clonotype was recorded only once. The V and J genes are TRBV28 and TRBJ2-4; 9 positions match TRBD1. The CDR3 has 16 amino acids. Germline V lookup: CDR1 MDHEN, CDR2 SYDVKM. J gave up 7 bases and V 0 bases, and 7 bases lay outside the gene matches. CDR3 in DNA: TGTGCCAGCAGTTTATGGGGGGACAGGGATATGAACATTCAGTACTTC. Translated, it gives CASSLWGDRDMNIQYF.

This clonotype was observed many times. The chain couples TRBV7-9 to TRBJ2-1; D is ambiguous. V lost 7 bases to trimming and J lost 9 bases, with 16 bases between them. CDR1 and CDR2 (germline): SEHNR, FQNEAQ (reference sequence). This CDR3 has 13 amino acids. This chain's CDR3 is CASTIELTGEQFF. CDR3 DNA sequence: TGTGCCAGCACCATAGAGCTCACGGGTGAGCAGTTCTTC. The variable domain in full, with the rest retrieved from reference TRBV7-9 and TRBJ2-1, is DTGVSQNPRHKITKRGQNVTFRCDPISEHNRLYWYRQTLGQGPEFLTYFQNEAQLEKSRLLSDRFSAERPKGSFSTLEIQRTEQGDSAMYLCASTIELTGEQFFGPGTRLTVL.

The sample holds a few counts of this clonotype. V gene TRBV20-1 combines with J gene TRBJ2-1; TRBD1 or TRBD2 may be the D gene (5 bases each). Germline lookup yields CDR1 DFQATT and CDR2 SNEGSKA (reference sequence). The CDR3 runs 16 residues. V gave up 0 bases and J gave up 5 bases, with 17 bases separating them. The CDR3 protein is CSARDLSGTWNNEQFF. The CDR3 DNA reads TGCAGTGCTAGAGATCTCTCGGGGACGTGGAACAATGAGCAGTTCTTC.

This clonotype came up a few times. Here the CDR3 DNA reads TGTGCCAGCAGTTCAGGGACTAGCGGGATAAATGACGAGACCCAGTACTTC. This sequence encodes CASSSGTSGINDETQYF. The chain has TRBV28 and TRBJ2-5; 13 nucleotides line up with TRBD2. Germline CDR1 reads MDHEN; CDR2 reads SYDVKM. The CDR3 is 17 amino acids. V shed 4 bases, J shed 5 bases, and the junction held 10 bases outside the gene matches.

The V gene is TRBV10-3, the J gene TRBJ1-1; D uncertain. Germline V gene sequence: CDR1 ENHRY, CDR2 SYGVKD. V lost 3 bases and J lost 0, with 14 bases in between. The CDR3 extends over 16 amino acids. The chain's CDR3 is CAISELGRSMNTEAFF. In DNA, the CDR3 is TGTGCCATCAGTGAACTCGGCAGGTCCATGAACACTGAAGCTTTCTTT.

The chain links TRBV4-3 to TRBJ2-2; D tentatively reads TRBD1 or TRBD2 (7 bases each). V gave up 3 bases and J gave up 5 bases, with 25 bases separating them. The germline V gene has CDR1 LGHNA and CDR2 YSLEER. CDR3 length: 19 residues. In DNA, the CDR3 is TGCGCCAGCAGCCAGAGAGACGCACTTTCAGGGGGACTAACCGGGGAGCTGTTTTTT. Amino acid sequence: CASSQRDALSGGLTGELFF.

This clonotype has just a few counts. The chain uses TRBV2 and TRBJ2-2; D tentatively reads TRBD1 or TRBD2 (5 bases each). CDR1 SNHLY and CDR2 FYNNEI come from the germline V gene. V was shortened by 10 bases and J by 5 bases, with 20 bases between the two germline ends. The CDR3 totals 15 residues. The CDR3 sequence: CANPRDGVQTGELFF. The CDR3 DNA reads TGTGCCAACCCCCGGGACGGGGTGCAGACCGGGGAGCTGTTTTTT.

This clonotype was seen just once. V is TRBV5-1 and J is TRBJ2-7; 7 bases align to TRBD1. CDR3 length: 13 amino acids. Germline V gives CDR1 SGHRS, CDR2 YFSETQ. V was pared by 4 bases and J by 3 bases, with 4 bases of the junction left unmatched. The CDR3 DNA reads TGCGCCAGCAGCACGGGACAGAACTACGAGCAGTACTTC. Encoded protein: CASSTGQNYEQYF.

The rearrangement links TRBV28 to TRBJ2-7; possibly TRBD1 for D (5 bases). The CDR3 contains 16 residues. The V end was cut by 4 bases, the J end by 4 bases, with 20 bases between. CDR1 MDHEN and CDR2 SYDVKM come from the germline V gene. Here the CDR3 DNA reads TGTGCCAGCAGTTCCCACCCATCAGGGATGGGGTACGAGCAGTACTTC. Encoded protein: CASSSHPSGMGYEQYF.

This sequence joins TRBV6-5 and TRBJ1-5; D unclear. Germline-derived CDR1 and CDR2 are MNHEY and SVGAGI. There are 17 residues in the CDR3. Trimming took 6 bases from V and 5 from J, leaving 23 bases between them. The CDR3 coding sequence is TGTGCCAGCAGATACAGACCGACCGACAACCACTATCAGCCCCAGCATTTT. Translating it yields CASRYRPTDNHYQPQHF.

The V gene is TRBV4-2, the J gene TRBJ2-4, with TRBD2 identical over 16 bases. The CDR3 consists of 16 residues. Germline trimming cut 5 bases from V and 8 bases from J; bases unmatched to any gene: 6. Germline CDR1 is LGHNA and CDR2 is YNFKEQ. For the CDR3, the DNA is TGTGCCAGCAGCGAGCCTGGGACTAGCGGGAGGGACATTCAGTACTTC. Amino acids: CASSEPGTSGRDIQYF.

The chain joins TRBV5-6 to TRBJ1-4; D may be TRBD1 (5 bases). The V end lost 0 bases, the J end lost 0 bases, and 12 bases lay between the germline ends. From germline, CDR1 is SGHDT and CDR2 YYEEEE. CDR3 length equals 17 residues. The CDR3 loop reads CASSLGSSGPTNEKLFF. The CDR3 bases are TGTGCCAGCAGCTTGGGGTCCTCAGGGCCAACTAATGAAAAACTGTTTTTT.

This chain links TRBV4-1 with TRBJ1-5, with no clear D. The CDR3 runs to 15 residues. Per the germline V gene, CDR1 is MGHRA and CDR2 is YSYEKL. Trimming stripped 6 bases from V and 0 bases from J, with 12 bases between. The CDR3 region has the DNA TGCGCCAGCAGTCAAAGACACCTTAGCAATCAGCCCCAGCATTTT. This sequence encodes CASSQRHLSNQPQHF.

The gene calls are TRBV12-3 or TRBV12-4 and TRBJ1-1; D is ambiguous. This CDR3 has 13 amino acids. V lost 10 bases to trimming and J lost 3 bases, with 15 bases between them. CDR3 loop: CATQRRDDTEAFF. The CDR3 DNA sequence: TGTGCCACCCAAAGAAGGGATGACACTGAAGCTTTCTTT.

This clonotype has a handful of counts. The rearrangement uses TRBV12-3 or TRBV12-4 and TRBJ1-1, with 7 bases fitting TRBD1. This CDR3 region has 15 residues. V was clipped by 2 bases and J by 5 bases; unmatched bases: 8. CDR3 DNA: TGTGCCAGCAGTTTAACCCGGGACAGCCAAACTGAAGCTTTCTTT. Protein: CASSLTRDSQTEAFF.

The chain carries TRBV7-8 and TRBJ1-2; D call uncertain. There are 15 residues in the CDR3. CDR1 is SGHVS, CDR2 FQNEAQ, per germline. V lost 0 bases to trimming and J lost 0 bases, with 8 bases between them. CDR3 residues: CASSLAGSTNYGYTF. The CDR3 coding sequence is TGTGCCAGCAGCTTAGCGGGATCTACTAACTATGGCTACACCTTC.

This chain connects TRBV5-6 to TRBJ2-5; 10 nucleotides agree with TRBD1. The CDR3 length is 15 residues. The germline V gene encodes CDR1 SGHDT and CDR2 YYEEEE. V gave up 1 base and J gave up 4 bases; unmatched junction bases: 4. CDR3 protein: CASSLIWTGGETQYF. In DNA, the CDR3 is TGTGCCAGCAGCTTGATTTGGACAGGGGGAGAGACCCAGTACTTC.

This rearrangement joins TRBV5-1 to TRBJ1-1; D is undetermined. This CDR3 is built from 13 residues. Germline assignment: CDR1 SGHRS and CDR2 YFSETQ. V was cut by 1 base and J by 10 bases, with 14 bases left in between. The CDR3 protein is CASSLFPPVRAFF. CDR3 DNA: TGCGCCAGCAGCTTGTTTCCCCCCGTCCGAGCTTTCTTT.

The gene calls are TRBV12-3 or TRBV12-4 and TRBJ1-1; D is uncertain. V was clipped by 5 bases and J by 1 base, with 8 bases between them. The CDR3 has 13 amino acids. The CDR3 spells CASSGVTNTEAFF. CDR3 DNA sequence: TGTGCCAGCAGTGGGGTGACGAACACTGAAGCTTTCTTT.